A selection of T cell receptor beta chains follows, all from one sample in a study of regulatory T cells in long-lasting Graves disease. TCRdb recomputed calls from the multiplex PCR reads with MiXCR, one row per CDR3 protein. The table records hundreds of thousands of distinct CDR3 sequences, roughly a sixth of them present only once. The same sample was also studied in work on T cells in Graves' hyperthyroidism and ophthalmopathy.

The starting material was peripheral blood mononuclear cells (PBMCs), obtained at new diagnosis, from a patient treated with antithyroid drugs. The receptors originated from a man in his forties with Graves disease. The CDR3 runs from the conserved cysteine through the conserved F or W. Each record gives: CDR3 DNA, CDR3 protein, J gene, D gene, clone size, V gene. The D gene is left open where the match is weak. The size entry is marked missing in some rows and otherwise reads once, few, many or a size class.

TGTGCCAGCAGTTTATTGAAGGGGGCCTACTATGGCTACACCTTC CASSLLKGAYYGYTF TRBJ1-2 TRBD1 . TRBV28
TGTGCCAGCAGCACCCCGGCGGGTATGAACACTGAAGCTTTCTTT CASSTPAGMNTEAFF TRBJ1-1 . many TRBV7-9
TGTGCCAGCAGACTAGCGGGGAACACAGATATGCAGTATTTT CASRLAGNTDMQYF TRBJ2-3 TRBD2 . TRBV28
TGCAGTGCTAGATATCGCGGGAACACCGGGGAGCTGTTTTTT CSARYRGNTGELFF TRBJ2-2 . many TRBV20-1
TGCAGTGCTGCCCAACCGGGGACAGGGTCACCCTACGAGCAGTACTTC CSAAQPGTGSPYEQYF TRBJ2-7 TRBD1 many TRBV20-1
TGTGCCAGCAGTTTTTCCCCGACTAACTATGGCTACACCTTC CASSFSPTNYGYTF TRBJ1-2 . few TRBV27
TGTGCCAGCAGCTTAGAACGGGCTGAAGCTTTCTTT CASSLERAEAFF TRBJ1-1 . many TRBV11-3
TGTGCCAGCACTCTAGCGGGGGGGTATGAGCAGTTCTTC CASTLAGGYEQFF TRBJ2-1 TRBD2 many TRBV28
TGTGCCAGTAGTATAGCCCCCCAGGGGATCACAGATACGCAGTATTTT CASSIAPQGITDTQYF TRBJ2-3 . many TRBV19
TGTGCCAGCAGCTTAGGGACAAGGGACAGGGGTGAAGCTTTCTTT CASSLGTRDRGEAFF TRBJ1-1 TRBD1 many TRBV7-9
TGTGCCAGCAGCCAACGCAGCCGGGACTGTTTCTACGAGCAGTACTTC CASSQRSRDCFYEQYF TRBJ2-7 . many TRBV11-2
TGTGCCAGCAGCCCCGACAGGGGTACCCCTGAAGCTTTCTTT CASSPDRGTPEAFF TRBJ1-1 TRBD1 . TRBV9
TGTGCCAGCGGCGACTTCTCTGGGGCCAACGTCCTGACTTTC CASGDFSGANVLTF TRBJ2-6 . many TRBV2
TGCAGTGCTAGAGAACAGGGGACCGAACAGCCCCAGCATTTT CSAREQGTEQPQHF TRBJ1-5 TRBD1 many TRBV20-1
TGTGCCAGCAGCTACAGGGACTATGGCTACACCTTC CASSYRDYGYTF TRBJ1-2 . many TRBV7-9
TGTGCCAGCAGTGAAGGAATACTCAACTATGGCTACACCTTC CASSEGILNYGYTF TRBJ1-2 . many TRBV2
TGTGCCAGCAGTTTAGAGTTTGGTGGCTACACCTTC CASSLEFGGYTF TRBJ1-2 . few TRBV12-3/TRBV12-4
TGTGCCAGCGGTACGCCGGGACAGCCCTACGAGCAGTACTTC CASGTPGQPYEQYF TRBJ2-7 TRBD1 . TRBV6-2/TRBV6-3
TGTGCCAGCAGCTCAGCTAGTTCTAACTATGGCTACACCTTC CASSSASSNYGYTF TRBJ1-2 . many TRBV28
TGCAGTGCTGTAACAGGGGAACAGCCCCAGCATTTT CSAVTGEQPQHF TRBJ1-5 TRBD1 few TRBV20-1
TGCAGCGCTGGACAGGGGGTGGGTGAAAAACTGTTTTTT CSAGQGVGEKLFF TRBJ1-4 TRBD1 . TRBV29-1
TGCGCCAGCAGACAGGGGCAGGGTCTACACGAGCAGTACTTC CASRQGQGLHEQYF TRBJ2-7 TRBD1 few TRBV5-1
TGCGCCAGCAGCGGGACAGGGGATCTCGAAAAACTGTTTTTT CASSGTGDLEKLFF TRBJ1-4 TRBD1 many TRBV5-1
TGTGCCAGCAGTTACCTGCGGACTAGCCAGAACACCGGGGAGCTGTTTTTT CASSYLRTSQNTGELFF TRBJ2-2 TRBD2 . TRBV6-5
TGTGCCAGCAGTCCTTTCGTCTCGTCGAGCACAGATACGCAGTATTTT CASSPFVSSSTDTQYF TRBJ2-3 . many TRBV28
TGTGCCAGCAGCTTGCTCGGGACAGGGGGTCATGAGCAGTTCTTC CASSLLGTGGHEQFF TRBJ2-1 TRBD1 . TRBV28
TGCGCCAGCAGCCCCCAGGAGGGGGCTGGAGACGAGCAGTACTTC CASSPQEGAGDEQYF TRBJ2-7 . few TRBV4-3
TGTGCCAGCAGCTTAACGGCCAGGGAGACCTCTTGGGGCACTGAAGCTTTCTTT CASSLTARETSWGTEAFF TRBJ1-1 . few TRBV7-6
TGTGCCAGCAGTTTTGGAGCGGACGGCTCTAACTATGGCTACACCTTC CASSFGADGSNYGYTF TRBJ1-2 . few TRBV12-3/TRBV12-4
TGTGCCTGGAGTATGGGGAACACTGAAGCTTTCTTT CAWSMGNTEAFF TRBJ1-1 . many TRBV30
TGTGCCAGCAGCCAACTCCCCACCTTGAACACTGAAGCTTTCTTT CASSQLPTLNTEAFF TRBJ1-1 . many TRBV3-1
TGTGCCAGCAGTCGGGACACTAATCAGCCCCAGCATTTT CASSRDTNQPQHF TRBJ1-5 . many TRBV2
TGCAGTGCTATCCCCTCCACAGGGGGTCAAGAGACCCAGTACTTC CSAIPSTGGQETQYF TRBJ2-5 TRBD1 many TRBV20-1
TGTGCCACCAGTGACCCGACAGGGAACCACGAGCAGTACTTC CATSDPTGNHEQYF TRBJ2-7 TRBD1 many TRBV24-1
TGTGCCAGCATCCTAGGGAGGGTTTGGCAGCCCCAGCATTTT CASILGRVWQPQHF TRBJ1-5 . . TRBV6-2/TRBV6-3
TGCAGTGCTAGAAAGTGGGGGTACCAAGAGACCCAGTACTTC CSARKWGYQETQYF TRBJ2-5 . many TRBV20-1
TGTGCCAGCAGCTTTTCAGTGGGCGAGCAGTACTTC CASSFSVGEQYF TRBJ2-7 . few TRBV11-2
TGTGCCAGCAGCCCTCGCCCGGGACAGGGGGTCCACGAGCAGTACTTC CASSPRPGQGVHEQYF TRBJ2-7 TRBD1 many TRBV9
TGTGCCAGCAGTTTTTCCGGGACCACCTACGAGCAGTACTTC CASSFSGTTYEQYF TRBJ2-7 . many TRBV5-1
TGCAGTGCTAGGCCCCTGGACAGGGCCCTTTACCCCGACATTCAGTACTTC CSARPLDRALYPDIQYF TRBJ2-4 TRBD1 . TRBV20-1
TGCGCCAGCAGCTTGGGGATGGCCACCACCTACGAGCAGTACTTC CASSLGMATTYEQYF TRBJ2-7 . few TRBV5-1
TGTGCCAGCAGCTTCGGGACCTATCAGCCCCAGCATTTT CASSFGTYQPQHF TRBJ1-5 . . TRBV7-2
TGTGCCAGCAGTTTATGGTGGGGGGGGGGACTAGCGGGGGGTCGGTACGAGCAGTACTTC CASSLWWGGGLAGGRYEQYF TRBJ2-7 TRBD2 many TRBV28
TGTGCCAGCTCACCGGAGGGAAATCCCTACGAGCAGTACTTC CASSPEGNPYEQYF TRBJ2-7 . many TRBV18
TGTGCCAGCGGCCTACGGGATCAGCCCCAGCATTTT CASGLRDQPQHF TRBJ1-5 . . TRBV9
TGTGCCAGCAGCCCTCGACTAGCTATCACCGGGGAGCTGTTTTTT CASSPRLAITGELFF TRBJ2-2 TRBD2 . TRBV3-1
TGTGCCACCAGTGATTTTCGGGGGAGCACAGATACGCAGTATTTT CATSDFRGSTDTQYF TRBJ2-3 . few TRBV24-1
TGTGCCAGCAGCGAATGGGGACAGCCCTCCTACGAGCAGTACTTC CASSEWGQPSYEQYF TRBJ2-7 TRBD1 many TRBV7-3
TGTGCCTCAAGCGGGACTAGATTTCGAGAGACCCAGTACTTC CASSGTRFRETQYF TRBJ2-5 TRBD2 many TRBV27
TGTGCCAGCAGCTTAGCGACTAGCGGGCAGTTCTTC CASSLATSGQFF TRBJ2-1 TRBD2 many TRBV11-1
TGTGCCAGTAGTATTAAGGACTATGGCTACACCTTC CASSIKDYGYTF TRBJ1-2 . . TRBV19
TGTGCCAGCAGTTATAGCGGGGGGGCATCAGATACGCAGTATTTT CASSYSGGASDTQYF TRBJ2-3 TRBD2 . TRBV6-9
TGTGCCAGCAGCCCCACCGACCGCCCAACTGAAGCTTTCTTT CASSPTDRPTEAFF TRBJ1-1 . many TRBV11-2
TGCAGTGCTAGAGACAGACAGGGGCCGAGAGATACGCAGTATTTT CSARDRQGPRDTQYF TRBJ2-3 TRBD1 few TRBV20-1